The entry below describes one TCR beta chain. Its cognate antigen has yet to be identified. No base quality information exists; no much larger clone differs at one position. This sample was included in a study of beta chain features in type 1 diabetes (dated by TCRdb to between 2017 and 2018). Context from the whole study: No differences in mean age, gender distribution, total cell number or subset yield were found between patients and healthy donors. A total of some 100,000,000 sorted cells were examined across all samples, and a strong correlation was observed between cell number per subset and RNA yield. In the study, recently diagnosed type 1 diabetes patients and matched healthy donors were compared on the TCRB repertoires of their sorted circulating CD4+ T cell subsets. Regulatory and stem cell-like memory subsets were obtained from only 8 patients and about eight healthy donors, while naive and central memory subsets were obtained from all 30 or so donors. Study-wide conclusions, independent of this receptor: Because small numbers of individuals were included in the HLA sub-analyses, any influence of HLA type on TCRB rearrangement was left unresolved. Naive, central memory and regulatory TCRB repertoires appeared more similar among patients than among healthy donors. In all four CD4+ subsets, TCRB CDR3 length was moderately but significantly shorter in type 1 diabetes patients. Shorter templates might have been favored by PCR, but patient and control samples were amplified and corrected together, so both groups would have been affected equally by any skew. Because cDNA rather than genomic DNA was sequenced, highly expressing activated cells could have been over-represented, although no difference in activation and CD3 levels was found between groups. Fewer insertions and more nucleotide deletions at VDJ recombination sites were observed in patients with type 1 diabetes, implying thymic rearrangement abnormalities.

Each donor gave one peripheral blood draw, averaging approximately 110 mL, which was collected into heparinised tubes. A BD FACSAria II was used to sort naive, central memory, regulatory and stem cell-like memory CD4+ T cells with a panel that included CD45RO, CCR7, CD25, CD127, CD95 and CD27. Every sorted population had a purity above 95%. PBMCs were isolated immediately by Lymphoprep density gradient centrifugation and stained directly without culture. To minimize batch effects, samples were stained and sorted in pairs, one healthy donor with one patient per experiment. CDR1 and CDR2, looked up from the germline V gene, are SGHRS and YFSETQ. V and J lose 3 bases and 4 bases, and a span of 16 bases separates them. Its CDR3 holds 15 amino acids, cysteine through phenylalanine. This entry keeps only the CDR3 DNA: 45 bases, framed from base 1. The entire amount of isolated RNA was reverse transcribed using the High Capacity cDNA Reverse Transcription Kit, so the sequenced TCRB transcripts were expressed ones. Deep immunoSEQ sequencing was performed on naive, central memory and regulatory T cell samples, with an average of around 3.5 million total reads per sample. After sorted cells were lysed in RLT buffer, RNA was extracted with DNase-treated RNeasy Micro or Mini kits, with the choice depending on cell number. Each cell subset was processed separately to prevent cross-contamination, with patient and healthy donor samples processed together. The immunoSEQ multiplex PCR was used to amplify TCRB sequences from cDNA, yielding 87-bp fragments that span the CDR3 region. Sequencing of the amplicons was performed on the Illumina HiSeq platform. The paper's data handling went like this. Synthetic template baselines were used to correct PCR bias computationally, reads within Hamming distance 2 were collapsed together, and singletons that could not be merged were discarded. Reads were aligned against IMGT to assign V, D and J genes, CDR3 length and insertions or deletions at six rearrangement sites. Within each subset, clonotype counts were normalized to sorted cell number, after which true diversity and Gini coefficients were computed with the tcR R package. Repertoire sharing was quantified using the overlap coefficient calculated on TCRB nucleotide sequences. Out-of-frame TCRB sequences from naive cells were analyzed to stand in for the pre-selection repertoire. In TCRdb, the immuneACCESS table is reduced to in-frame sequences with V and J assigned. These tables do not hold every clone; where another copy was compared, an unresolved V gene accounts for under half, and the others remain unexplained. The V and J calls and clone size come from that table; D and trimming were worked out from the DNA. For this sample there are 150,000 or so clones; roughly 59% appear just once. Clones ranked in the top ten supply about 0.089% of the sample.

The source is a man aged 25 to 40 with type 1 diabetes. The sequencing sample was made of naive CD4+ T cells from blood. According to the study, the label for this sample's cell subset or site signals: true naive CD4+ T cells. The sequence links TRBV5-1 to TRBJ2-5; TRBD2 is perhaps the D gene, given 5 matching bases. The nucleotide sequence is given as TGCGCCAGCAGCTCGATGTCCCCGGAGGTAGAGACCCAGTACTTC. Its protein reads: CASSSMSPEVETQYF.